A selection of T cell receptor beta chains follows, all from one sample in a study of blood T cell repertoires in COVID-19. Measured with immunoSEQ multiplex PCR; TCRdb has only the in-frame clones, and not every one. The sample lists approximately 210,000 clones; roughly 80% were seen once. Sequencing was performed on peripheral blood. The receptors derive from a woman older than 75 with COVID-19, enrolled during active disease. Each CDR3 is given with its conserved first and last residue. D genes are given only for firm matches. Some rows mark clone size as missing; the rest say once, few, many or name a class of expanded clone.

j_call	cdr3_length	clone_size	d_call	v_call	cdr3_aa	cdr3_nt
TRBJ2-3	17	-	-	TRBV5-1	CASSLASSATLTDTQYF	TGCGCCAGCAGCTTGGCCTCTTCCGCCACCCTAACAGATACGCAGTATTTT
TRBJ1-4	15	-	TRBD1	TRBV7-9	CASSTWDRLDEKLFF	TGTGCCAGCAGCACCTGGGACAGGTTGGACGAAAAACTGTTTTTT
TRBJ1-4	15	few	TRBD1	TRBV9	CASSPRDRGNEKLFF	TGTGCCAGCAGCCCCCGGGACAGGGGGAATGAAAAACTGTTTTTT
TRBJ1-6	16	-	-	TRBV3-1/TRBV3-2	CASSQRGGQWNSPLHF	TGTGCCAGCAGCCAAAGAGGGGGTCAGTGGAATTCACCCCTCCACTTT
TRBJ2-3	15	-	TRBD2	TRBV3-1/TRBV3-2	CASSQGGGRADTQYF	TGTGCCAGCAGCCAAGGCGGGGGGCGAGCAGATACGCAGTATTTT
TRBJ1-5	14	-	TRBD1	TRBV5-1	CASSDGTGYQPQHF	TGCGCCAGCAGCGACGGGACAGGGTATCAGCCCCAGCATTTT
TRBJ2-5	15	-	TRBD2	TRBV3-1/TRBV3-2	CASSPLAGNGETQYF	TGTGCCAGCAGCCCACTAGCGGGGAACGGGGAGACCCAGTACTTC
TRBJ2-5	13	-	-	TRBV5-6	CATRGGVGETQYF	TGTGCCACCCGGGGCGGGGTGGGTGAGACCCAGTACTTC
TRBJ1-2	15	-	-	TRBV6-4	CASSDSSRQVDGYTF	TGTGCCAGCAGTGACTCGAGCCGACAGGTGGATGGCTACACCTTC
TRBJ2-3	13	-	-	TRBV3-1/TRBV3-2	CASSQLQGNTQYF	TGTGCCAGCAGCCAACTACAGGGAAATACGCAGTATTTT
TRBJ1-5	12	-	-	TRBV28	CASRAGDQPQHF	TGTGCCAGCAGAGCAGGGGATCAGCCCCAGCATTTT
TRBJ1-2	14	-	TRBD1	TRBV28	CASRPGTALYGYTF	TGTGCCAGCAGACCCGGGACAGCCCTGTATGGCTACACCTTC
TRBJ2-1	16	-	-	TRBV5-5	CASSLGGLAGANEQFF	TGTGCCAGCAGCTTGGGAGGTCTAGCTGGCGCCAATGAGCAGTTCTTC
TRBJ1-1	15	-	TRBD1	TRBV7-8	CASSSLGQMNTEAFF	TGTGCCAGCAGCTCATTGGGACAGATGAACACTGAAGCTTTCTTT
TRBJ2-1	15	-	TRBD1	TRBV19	CASSGGGTGTNEQFF	TGTGCCAGTAGTGGGGGTGGGACAGGGACTAATGAGCAGTTCTTC
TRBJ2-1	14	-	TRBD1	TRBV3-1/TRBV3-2	CASSQSEGAREQFF	TGTGCCAGCAGCCAATCCGAGGGGGCTCGGGAGCAGTTCTTC
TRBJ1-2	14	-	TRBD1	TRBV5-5	CASSTGTGNYGYTF	TGTGCCAGCAGCACCGGGACAGGGAACTATGGCTACACCTTC
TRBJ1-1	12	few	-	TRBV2	CASNQASREAFF	TGTGCCAGCAATCAAGCCTCCAGGGAAGCTTTCTTT
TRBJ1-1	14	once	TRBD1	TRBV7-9	CASSPGQGETEAFF	TGTGCCAGCAGCCCTGGACAGGGGGAGACTGAAGCTTTCTTT
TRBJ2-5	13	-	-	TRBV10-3	CAISEGGQETQYF	TGTGCCATCAGTGAGGGCGGTCAAGAGACCCAGTACTTC
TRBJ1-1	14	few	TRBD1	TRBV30	CAWSVLVRTGVTFF	TGTGCCTGGAGTGTATTAGTTAGGACAGGGGTTACTTTCTTT
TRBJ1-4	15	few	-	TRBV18	CASSSDGATNEKLFF	TGTGCCAGCTCGTCAGACGGGGCAACTAATGAAAAACTGTTTTTT